This T cell receptor (beta chain) emerged from a study of CD8 T cells in Susac syndrome. Findings of the study overall: The study's TCR sequencing and HLA analysis drew on a certain number of individuals. That number was acknowledged as relatively small.

The CDR3 has 13 residues. Trimming took 5 bases from V and 10 from J, leaving 17 bases between them. The germline CDR1 and CDR2 sequences are SGHNT and YENEEA. Random hexamers were used to reverse transcribe the RNA input (about 0.5 to 1 ug). TCRdb re-called the immunoSEQ multiplex PCR reads with MiXCR, one entry per CDR3 protein. Found here are some 180,000 distinct CDR3 sequences, approximately 93% of them singletons; the top ten hold around 0.1%. Comments on this clonotype: Antigen specificity is unknown.

Sequencing was carried out using CD4+ T cells from PBMCs. This chain joins TRBV11-3 and TRBJ1-1, with a weak D call TRBD1 (5 bases). The receptor comes from a human donor in good health. The CDR3 region has the DNA TGTGCCAGCAGCCCCCGGGACTCAGGCGTAGCTTTCTTT. Residues: CASSPRDSGVAFF.